This T cell receptor beta chain was found in a study of T cell clonotyping in hematopoietic cell transplantation. For the study at large: Pretransplant recipient samples were taken after cytoreduction. Regarding the study as a whole: Broader posttransplant TCR repertoire diversity was predicted by graft donor and pretransplant recipient Inverse Simpson Index values. Cells were unsorted, so CD4 and CD8 contributions were not separated. Few recipient clonotypes overlapped donors; over 95% were de novo at given depth.

Data came from immunoSEQ multiplex PCR; TCRdb stores just in-frame clones and leaves some out. The data show 35,000 to 50,000 clones, 85% seen once. The time point denotes: recipient sample about 28 days before transplant, after cytoreduction. On this clone itself: Its antigen is not identified.

The CDR3 covers 14 residues. V dropped 4 bases and J dropped 1; count of bases not matched to a gene: 2. Germline V lookup: CDR1 SGHAT, CDR2 FQNNGV. The input for sequencing was peripheral blood mononuclear cells, taken before stem cell transplant. The chain carries TRBV11-2 and TRBJ1-1; 8 bases line up with TRBD1. The sequence was obtained from a man aged 55 to 69 with acute myeloid leukemia. Some clones in this sample may be carry-over from other donors' samples. This CDR3 reads CASSWTGPNTEAFF. CDR3 nucleotide sequence: TGTGCCAGCAGCTGGACAGGGCCGAACACTGAAGCTTTCTTT.